Presented here are 13 T cell receptor beta chains from one specimen sequenced in a study of blood T cells in healthy people across ages. Through a sample-barcoded 5' primer and a J-beta primer mix, a second PCR was run for roughly 6 to 12 cycles. TCRdb processed the 5' RACE reads anew with MiXCR; each CDR3 protein has one entry. The data show hundreds of thousands of distinct CDR3 sequences, with roughly 25% seen just once and 9.4% held by the top ten. The sample was also reused in another study, on T cells of mothers and their children.

The sample consisted of blood. The receptors stem from a boy between 5 and 17 years old in good health.

The rearrangement uses TRBV12-3 or TRBV12-4 and TRBJ1-2; D unresolved. V lost 11 bases to trimming and J lost 1 base, with 14 bases between them. The CDR3 is 13 amino acids. CDR3 sequence (DNA): TGTGCCTGCGGGTTCGAGCTTAACTATGGCTACACCTTC. This gives the protein CACGFELNYGYTF.

The sample holds many counts of this clonotype. J is TRBJ2-5 and V is TRBV11-3, with D perhaps TRBD2 (5 bases). Germline-derived CDR1 and CDR2 are SGHNT and YENEEA. The germline V and J ends were trimmed by 5 bases and 1 base, with 11 bases remaining between them. The CDR3 totals 14 residues. CDR3 amino acids: CASSPRGSQETQYF. The DNA for the CDR3 is TGTGCCAGCAGCCCTCGGGGTTCCCAAGAGACCCAGTACTTC.

This clonotype was seen more than once but under ten times. The CDR3 carries no conserved terminal phenylalanine or tryptophan, so it likely arises from a read error. V gene TRBV29-1 combines with J gene TRBJ1-1, with D hard to call. CDR1 is SQVTM, CDR2 ANQGSEA, per germline. The CDR3 has 12 amino acids. With 2 bases removed from V and 1 base from J, the gap between germline ends came to 5 bases. CDR3 DNA sequence: TGCAGCGTTGAATGGGGGAACACTGAAGCTTTCCTT. Encoded protein: CSVEWGNTEAFL.

This clonotype came up once. The rearrangement joins TRBV11-3 to TRBJ2-2; 8 nucleotides line up with TRBD1. CDR3 size: 14 residues. V gave up 6 bases and J gave up 7 bases; unmatched junction bases: 7. Germline V gene sequence: CDR1 SGHNT, CDR2 YENEEA. This CDR3 reads CASRSNRGFGELFF. CDR3 sequence (DNA): TGTGCCAGCAGATCTAACAGGGGGTTCGGGGAGCTGTTTTTT. Together with reference TRBV11-3 and TRBJ2-2, the CDR3 gives the full variable domain: EAGVVQSPRYKIIEKKQPVAFWCNPISGHNTLYWYLQNLGQGPELLIRYENEEAVDDSQLPKDRFSAERLKGVDSTLKIQPAELGDSAVYLCASRSNRGFGELFFGEGSRLTVL.

In this sample, this clonotype turned up a few times. The chain uses TRBV29-1 and TRBJ2-5, with a tentative D call TRBD1 (6 bases). The CDR3 totals 14 residues. The V gene's germline CDR1 is SQVTM and CDR2 ANQGSEA. The V and J ends lost 0 bases and 7 bases respectively, with 15 bases between them. CDR3 residues: CSVEDQGGWGTQYF. CDR3 DNA: TGCAGCGTTGAAGATCAAGGGGGTTGGGGGACCCAGTACTTC.

This clonotype was counted only a few times. V and J are TRBV5-4 and TRBJ2-1; D possibly corresponds to TRBD1 (6 bases). The CDR3 runs to 14 residues. The V gene's germline CDR1 is SGHNT and CDR2 YYREEE (reference sequence). Between the trimmed V and J ends, which lost 0 bases and 5 bases, there was a span of 9 bases. CDR3 coding DNA: TGTGCCAGCAGCTTGGTCCCAGGGGACAATGAGCAGTTCTTC. Protein: CASSLVPGDNEQFF.

This clonotype was seen a handful of times. The V gene is TRBV6-2 or TRBV6-3, the J gene TRBJ2-3, with 7 bases aligning to TRBD2. This CDR3 comprises 15 residues. V shed 5 bases, J shed 4 bases, and the junction held 9 bases outside the gene matches. Germline CDR1 is MNHEY and CDR2 is SVGEGT. CDR3 region: CASSPAGFIADTQYF. CDR3 coding DNA: TGTGCCAGCAGTCCAGCGGGATTTATTGCAGATACGCAGTATTTT.

In this sample, this clonotype turned up a few times. The rearrangement uses TRBV11-2 and TRBJ1-3; D is unresolved. The CDR3 loop spans 14 amino acids. The germline V gene encodes CDR1 SGHAT and CDR2 FQNNGV. V lost 2 bases and J lost 4, with 9 bases in between. CDR3 coding DNA: TGTGCCAGCAGCTTAAGTGTCGCAGGAAACACCATATATTTT. Amino acid sequence: CASSLSVAGNTIYF.

This clonotype was observed a few times. At one end the junction does not follow the germline gene, possibly because of a read error. V gene TRBV3-1 combines with J gene TRBJ2-1, with 7 bases that match TRBD2. This CDR3 has 14 residues. The germline CDR1 and CDR2 sequences are LGHDT and YNNKEL (reference sequence). The CDR3 sequence: CASSLGGSYNEQSF. For the CDR3, the DNA is TGTGCCAGCAGCCTGGGGGGGTCCTACAATGAGCAGTCCTTC.

V and J are TRBV20-1 and TRBJ2-1, with 7 bases matching TRBD1. Germline-derived CDR1 and CDR2 are DFQATT and SNEGSKA (reference sequence). The CDR3 has 14 residues. Trimming removed 5 bases from V and 4 bases from J; junction bases left unmatched: 8. The CDR3 DNA reads as TGCAGTGCTCACAGGGGATTCGGGTACAATGAGCAGTTCTTC. Its translation is CSAHRGFGYNEQFF.

This clonotype was counted a few times. The chain uses TRBV5-1 and TRBJ1-4; no reliable D call. This CDR3 has 15 residues. The germline CDR1 and CDR2 sequences are SGHRS and YFSETQ. Trimming left V 7 bases short and J 0 bases short, with 13 bases between. The CDR3 DNA sequence: TGCGCCAGCCACCCCGGAGGCTCAACTAATGAAAAACTGTTTTTT. It is translated as CASHPGGSTNEKLFF.

V gene TRBV6-6 combines with J gene TRBJ2-7; possible D gene TRBD2, 6 bases. The DNA end is more similar to TRBJ2-5, so the J call may be wrong. CDR3 length: 15 residues. CDR1 and CDR2 (germline): MNHNY, SVGAGI (reference sequence). The CDR3 is CASSRTYGGGETQYF. CDR3 DNA sequence: TGTGCCAGCAGCCGGACTTACGGGGGAGGCGAGACCCAGTACTTC.

The chain links TRBV7-9 to TRBJ2-5; TRBD1 matches 7 bases. Germline trimming cut 6 bases from V and 5 bases from J; bases unmatched to any gene: 3. The germline V gene encodes CDR1 SEHNR and CDR2 FQNEAQ (reference sequence). The length of the CDR3 is 12 residues. For the CDR3, the DNA is TGTGCCAGCAGATCGACAGGGGAGACCCAGTACTTC. Amino acids: CASRSTGETQYF.